This TCR beta chain was found in a study of T cells in localized non-small cell lung cancer. Remarks on this clone: Its matching antigen is unknown.

Overall study results and limits: Longer overall survival was linked to higher blood T cell density. As only one tumor region underwent sequencing, heterogeneity remains possible. Uninvolved adjacent lung had higher T cell clonality than tumor and all other tissues. There were a median roughly 60 of the top 100 tumor clones appearing in adjacent lung.

V lost 1 base to trimming and J lost 7 bases, with 16 bases between them. Looked up from germline, CDR1 is SEHNR and CDR2 is FQNEAQ (reference sequence). CDR3 length: 15 amino acids. TCRdb's table, derived via immunoSEQ multiplex PCR, lists solely in-frame clones and lacks some. Of tens of thousands of clones listed, over 75% are singletons. Sequencing was performed on peripheral blood, taken before any cancer treatment. The TCR was taken from a female donor at least 60 years old with stage I lung adenocarcinoma. The chain joins TRBV7-9 to TRBJ1-2; D ambiguous. CDR3: CASSLDMRSHGGYTF. Here the CDR3 DNA reads TGTGCCAGCAGCTTAGATATGCGGTCCCACGGTGGCTACACCTTC.